The 25 T cell receptor beta chains below were found in one sample sequenced in a study of graft-versus-host responses after intestinal transplantation. Libraries were prepared by immunoSEQ multiplex PCR; TCRdb keeps only in-frame clonotypes and omits some of them. This table holds 90,000 to 95,000 clones, 80% to 95% found once. Their antigens remain unidentified. This specimen consisted of unstimulated CD8+ T cells sorted from spleen or lymph node cells, obtained before intestinal transplant. Receptors originate from a human donor who received an intestinal transplant.

The chain joins TRBV4-1 to TRBJ2-1, with D tentatively TRBD2 (6 bases). Deletions cut 3 bases from V and 10 bases from J, with 25 bases between. Looked up from germline, CDR1 is MGHRA and CDR2 is YSYEKL. The CDR3 sequence is 17 residues long. The CDR3 DNA is TGCGCCAGCAGCCAGGATGGCTTTGGGGGGAGTATAGACGAGCAGTTCTTC. This gives the protein CASSQDGFGGSIDEQFF.

The V and J genes are TRBV28 and TRBJ2-1; D may be TRBD1 (5 bases). Germline lookup yields CDR1 MDHEN and CDR2 SYDVKM. This CDR3 spans 15 amino acids. Trimming took off 6 bases at V and 4 bases at J, with 16 bases between the two ends. CDR3 DNA sequence: TGTGCCAGCAGGCCACAGGTTGGTGGGTACAATGAGCAGTTCTTC. Translation: CASRPQVGGYNEQFF.

This chain joins TRBV5-4 and TRBJ1-1, with TRBD1 matching 7 bases. This CDR3 contains 13 residues. V shed 5 bases, J shed 4 bases, and the junction held 5 bases outside the gene matches. In germline, CDR1 is SGHNT, CDR2 YYREEE (reference sequence). The CDR3 DNA reads TGTGCCAGCAGTTTGACAGGGCTCACTGAAGCTTTCTTT. Amino acids: CASSLTGLTEAFF.

This sequence joins TRBV6-1 and TRBJ2-7; 7 bases fit TRBD2. CDR1 is MNHNS and CDR2 is SASEGT in the germline V gene. The CDR3 loop spans 12 amino acids. With V trimmed by 8 bases and J by 6 bases, 7 bases remained unmatched. In nucleotides, the CDR3 is TGTGCCAGCTCGGCGGGAGTACTCGAGCAGTACTTC. Its protein is CASSAGVLEQYF.

The V gene is TRBV7-8, the J gene TRBJ1-2; tentative D call: TRBD1 (6 bases). Germline V gives CDR1 SGHVS, CDR2 FQNEAQ. V shed 0 bases and J shed 8 bases, with 13 bases lying between them. This CDR3 has 14 amino acids. The DNA for the CDR3 is TGTGCCAGCAGCTTAGCGGGACATCCGACCGGCTACACCTTC. It codes for CASSLAGHPTGYTF.

This chain joins TRBV10-1 and TRBJ2-3, with D maybe TRBD1 (6 bases). The CDR3 consists of 17 residues. Germline V gives CDR1 WNHNN, CDR2 SYGVQD (reference sequence). Trimming stripped 4 bases from V and 5 bases from J, with 22 bases between. Here the CDR3 DNA reads TGCGCCAGCAGTGCCCAACCGACAGGCCCTACGAAAGATACGCAGTATTTT. It codes for CASSAQPTGPTKDTQYF.

The gene calls are TRBV6-5 and TRBJ1-1; no clear D gene. Germline CDR1 is MNHEY and CDR2 is SVGAGI. The CDR3 consists of 13 residues. Deletions cut 0 bases from V and 8 bases from J, with 10 bases between. This chain's CDR3 is CASSYSISGEAFF. The CDR3 DNA reads as TGTGCCAGCAGTTACTCGATTAGCGGCGAAGCTTTCTTT.

The chain combines TRBV27 with TRBJ2-7, with 8 positions matching TRBD1. CDR1 is MNHEY, CDR2 SMNVEV, per germline (reference sequence). The CDR3 contains 15 residues. V trimming: 10 bases; J trimming: 6 bases; junction bases outside the gene matches: 17. The CDR3 here is CATHPGQGNLGEQYF. In DNA, the CDR3 is TGTGCCACACACCCCGGACAGGGTAATTTGGGCGAGCAGTACTTC.

V is TRBV19 and J is TRBJ1-1; 7 nucleotides match TRBD1. CDR1 and CDR2 (germline): LNHDA, SQIVND (reference sequence). Trimming at V came to 6 bases and at J to 1 base, leaving 5 bases not matched to a gene. The CDR3 length is 14 residues. The CDR3 region is CASSHGTANTEAFF. The DNA for the CDR3 is TGTGCCAGTAGCCACGGGACAGCGAACACTGAAGCTTTCTTT.

This chain joins TRBV11-3 and TRBJ1-6, with 7 bases identical to TRBD1. CDR3 length equals 15 residues. The J segment lost 10 bases and the V segment lost 6 bases, leaving 12 bases of the junction unmatched. From germline, CDR1 is SGHNT and CDR2 YENEEA. The CDR3 here is CASRADRETRSPLHF. The CDR3 nucleotides are TGTGCCAGCAGGGCAGACAGGGAGACGAGGTCACCCCTCCACTTT.

As to this clone: One junction end disagrees with the germline gene, perhaps due to a read error. This chain joins TRBV4-3 and TRBJ1-5, with D maybe TRBD1 (6 bases). The CDR3 extends over 15 amino acids. Germline CDR1 and CDR2: LGHNA and YSLEER. The CDR3 DNA reads as TGCGCCGGCAGCCAAGGAACAGGGTACAATCAGCCCCAGCATTTT. Its translation: CAGSQGTGYNQPQHF.

The J gene is TRBJ1-4, the V gene TRBV6-5, with D maybe TRBD1 (5 bases). CDR1 and CDR2 (germline): MNHEY, SVGAGI. This CDR3 is 13 amino acids long. V lost 3 bases and J lost 5, with 7 bases in between. The CDR3 nucleotides read TGTGCCAGCAGTTATTACAGGAATGAAAAACTGTTTTTT. Its translation: CASSYYRNEKLFF.

The V gene is TRBV27, the J gene TRBJ2-1, with TRBD2 as a possible D gene (6 bases). CDR1 is MNHEY, CDR2 SMNVEV, per germline (reference sequence). V lost 5 bases and J 9 bases, leaving 20 bases between the germline ends. The CDR3 is made up of 15 amino acids. The CDR3 spells CASSPLRGEWVEQFF. The CDR3 DNA reads TGTGCCAGCAGTCCCCTTCGCGGGGAGTGGGTTGAGCAGTTCTTC.

The CDR3 sequence: CASSAGGSGNTIYF. The CDR3 DNA reads TGTGCCAGCAGTGCAGGGGGCTCTGGAAACACCATATATTTT. V gene TRBV6-1 combines with J gene TRBJ1-3; the match to TRBD1 covers 7 bases. CDR1 and CDR2 (germline): MNHNS, SASEGT. V dropped 4 bases and J dropped 0; count of bases not matched to a gene: 0. The CDR3 sequence is 14 residues long.

The chain combines TRBV19 with TRBJ2-7; maybe TRBD1 (6 bases). Germline V gives CDR1 LNHDA, CDR2 SQIVND (reference sequence). V was trimmed by 5 bases and J by 3 bases, leaving 14 bases between them. This CDR3 region has 14 residues. CDR3 protein: CASSYSGQHYEQYF. The CDR3 DNA follows: TGTGCCAGTAGTTATTCTGGACAGCACTACGAGCAGTACTTC.

On this clone itself: Distinct nucleotide sequences in the sample also encode this CDR3. The V gene is TRBV27, the J gene TRBJ2-7, with 7 bases that match TRBD2. Germline assignment: CDR1 MNHEY and CDR2 SMNVEV (reference sequence). Trimming took 3 bases from V and 2 from J; bases not matched to a gene: 1. The CDR3 has 13 residues. As DNA, the CDR3 is TGTGCCAGCAGTTTGGGGAGGGCCTACGAGCAGTACTTC. It codes for CASSLGRAYEQYF.

The chain recombines TRBV13 with TRBJ2-1; 9 nucleotides agree with TRBD2. CDR3 length: 15 amino acids. Trimming at V came to 6 bases and at J to 5 bases, leaving 8 bases not matched to a gene. Germline V gives CDR1 PRHDT, CDR2 FYEKMQ (reference sequence). In DNA form, the CDR3 reads TGTGCCAGCAGTGGGGGACTAGCCAAAAACAATGAGCAGTTCTTC. Translation: CASSGGLAKNNEQFF. Combining the CDR3 with reference TRBV13 and TRBJ2-1 gives the whole variable domain AAGVIQSPRHLIKEKRETATLKCYPIPRHDTVYWYQQGPGQDPQFLISFYEKMQSDKGSIPDRFSAQQFSDYHSELNMSSLELGDSALYFCASSGGLAKNNEQFFGPGTRLTVL.

This chain uses TRBV19 with TRBJ1-1; 7 bases match TRBD1. Germline V gives CDR1 LNHDA, CDR2 SQIVND (reference sequence). The CDR3 has 13 residues. The junction had 4 bases not matched to a gene; V was cut back by 5 bases and J by 4 bases. The CDR3 loop is CASSLGQSTEAFF. DNA for the CDR3: TGTGCCAGTAGTTTGGGACAGTCCACTGAAGCTTTCTTT.

This chain links TRBV7-9 with TRBJ2-7; a weak D match, TRBD1 (5 bases). Trimming stripped 1 base from V and 2 bases from J, with 9 bases between. The CDR3 runs to 14 residues. Germline-derived CDR1 and CDR2 are SEHNR and FQNEAQ (reference sequence). CDR3 protein: CASSLGTITYEQYF. The DNA of the CDR3 is TGTGCCAGCAGCTTAGGGACAATAACCTACGAGCAGTACTTC. Full variable domain (missing parts from reference TRBV7-9 and TRBJ2-7): DTGVSQNPRHKITKRGQNVTFRCDPISEHNRLYWYRQTLGQGPEFLTYFQNEAQLEKSRLLSDRFSAERPKGSFSTLEIQRTEQGDSAMYLCASSLGTITYEQYFGPGTRLTVT.

The V and J genes are TRBV29-1 and TRBJ2-7; tentatively, D is TRBD1 (7 bases). V gave up 3 bases and J gave up 0 bases, with 21 bases separating them. Germline V gene lookup returns CDR1 SQVTM and CDR2 ANQGSEA. This CDR3 comprises 17 residues. DNA of the CDR3: TGCAGCGTTGACCCAGGGGGACTCAAATTAAGCTCCTACGAGCAGTACTTC. It encodes CSVDPGGLKLSSYEQYF.

The CDR3 bases are TGTGCCAGCAGCCCCCCGGAGGAACAAGAGACCCAGTACTTC. Its translation: CASSPPEEQETQYF. V is TRBV13 and J is TRBJ2-5; tentative D call: TRBD2 (5 bases). The germline V gene encodes CDR1 PRHDT and CDR2 FYEKMQ (reference sequence). CDR3 length: 14 residues. Trimming took off 5 bases at V and 2 bases at J, with 12 bases between the two ends.

This rearrangement joins TRBV27 to TRBJ1-1; TRBD1 agrees at 7 bases. The CDR3 runs to 13 residues. In germline, CDR1 is MNHEY, CDR2 SMNVEV (reference sequence). V shed 2 bases and J 9 bases; nucleotides not matched to a gene: 6. DNA of the CDR3: TGTGCCAGCAGTTTAGGGACAGACCAGAAAGCTTTCTTT. Translation: CASSLGTDQKAFF.

J is TRBJ2-7 and V is TRBV5-1, with 7 bases lining up with TRBD2. The ends lost 2 bases at V and 4 bases at J; junction bases unmatched: 3. Germline lookup yields CDR1 SGHRS and CDR2 YFSETQ. This CDR3 is built from 13 residues. CDR3 amino acids: CASSLAGLYEQYF. The CDR3 DNA sequence: TGCGCCAGCAGCTTAGCGGGACTGTACGAGCAGTACTTC.

The V call is TRBV28, the J call TRBJ2-7; TRBD1 aligns across 8 bases. CDR3 size: 15 residues. J was trimmed by 1 base and V by 6 bases; bases with no gene match: 8. The V gene's germline CDR1 is MDHEN and CDR2 SYDVKM. In nucleotides, the CDR3 is TGTGCCAGCAGCCCCCGACAGGGGAGGTCCTACGAGCAGTACTTC. Protein product: CASSPRQGRSYEQYF.

The chain joins TRBV5-6 to TRBJ1-1, with D tentatively TRBD1 (5 bases). V was clipped by 1 base and J by 0 bases, with 7 bases between them. Germline CDR1 SGHDT, CDR2 YYEEEE. This CDR3 is 14 amino acids long. The CDR3 is CASSLRGMNTEAFF. The DNA of the CDR3 is TGTGCCAGCAGCTTGCGGGGGATGAACACTGAAGCTTTCTTT.